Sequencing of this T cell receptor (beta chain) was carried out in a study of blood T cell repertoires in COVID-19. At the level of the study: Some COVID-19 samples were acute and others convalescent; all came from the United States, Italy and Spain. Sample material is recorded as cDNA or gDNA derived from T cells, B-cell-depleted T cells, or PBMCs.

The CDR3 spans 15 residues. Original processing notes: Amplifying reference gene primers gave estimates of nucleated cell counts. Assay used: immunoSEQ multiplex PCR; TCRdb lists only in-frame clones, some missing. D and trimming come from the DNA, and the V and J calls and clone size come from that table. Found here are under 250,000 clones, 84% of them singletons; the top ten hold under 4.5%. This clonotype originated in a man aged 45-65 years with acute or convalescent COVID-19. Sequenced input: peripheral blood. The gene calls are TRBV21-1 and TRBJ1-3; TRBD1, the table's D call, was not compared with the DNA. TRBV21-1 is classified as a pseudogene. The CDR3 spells CASGDRGTSGNTIYF. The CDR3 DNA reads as TGTGCCAGCGGGGACAGGGGGACCTCTGGAAACACCATATATTTT.